A selection of T cell receptor beta chains follows, all from one sample in a study of OX40 agonist ivuxolimab in advanced cancers. Produced via immunoSEQ multiplex PCR; TCRdb's table is partial and in-frame only. The sample holds approximately 74,000 clones, over 75% seen once. The sample in question was CD4+ or CD8+ T cells sorted from blood, obtained in a trial of the OX40 agonist ivuxolimab. The source is an adult with an advanced solid tumor such as melanoma, head and neck, liver or kidney cancer. The CDR3 runs from the conserved cysteine through the conserved F or W.

>TRBJ1-3|TRBV5-5
CASSLAGNTIYF
>TRBJ2-1|TRBV2
CASSPSGDSYNEQFF
>TRBJ2-7|TRBV9
CASSVVGLAGPYEQYF
>TRBJ2-7|TRBV9
CASSVGTSGTYEQYF
>TRBJ2-3|TRBV6-5
CASRHLRDTDTQYF
>TRBJ2-7|TRBV5-1
CASNTGGTYEQYF
>TRBJ2-3|TRBV29-1
CSVVRQVNTDTQYF
>TRBJ1-2|TRBV4-2
CASSQDAGKAGGYTF
>TRBJ2-1|TRBV15
CATSRDPAGNEQFF
>TRBJ1-2|TRBV13
CASSFQGNGYTF
>TRBJ1-5|TRBV5-6
CASSLGTGRNQPQHF
>TRBJ2-7|TRBV6-5
CASSLDTSETYEQYF
>TRBJ2-5|TRBV4-1
CASSQEAQRRETQYF
>TRBJ2-7|TRBV5-6
CASSLAGGTGVLF
>TRBJ2-3|TRBV12-5
CASGLNTDTQYF
>TRBJ2-7|TRBV19
CASSREAGGPYEQYF
>TRBJ1-2|TRBV4-1
CASSQDPRTAESVLYGYTF
>TRBJ2-3|TRBV7-2
CASSFEGLAADTQYF
>TRBJ2-1|TRBV28
CASSLRGAYNEQFF
>TRBJ2-1|TRBV7-7
CASSLGAYNEQFF
>TRBJ2-2|TRBV7-2
CASSPRTTGELFF
>TRBJ2-5|TRBV19
CASSTGTPPGQETQYF
>TRBJ2-7|TRBV7-9
CASSDSRDKLYEQYF
>TRBJ1-5|TRBV9
CASSVAGGGQPQHF
>TRBJ2-3|TRBV7-2
CASSPLAGVSTDTQYF
>TRBJ2-1|TRBV7-9
CASSSRTSGTYNEQFF
>TRBJ1-2|TRBV5-4
CASSFLDRPMGGYTF
>TRBJ2-4|TRBV18
CASSPPRDGKNIQYF
>TRBJ2-7|TRBV14
CASSRGPVSYEQYF
>TRBJ2-3|TRBV11-2
CASSLLADTQYF